Presented here are 12 T cell receptor beta chains from one specimen sequenced in a study of blood T cell repertoires in COVID-19 (dated by TCRdb to the early 2020s). Library prep was done by the immunoSEQ multiplex PCR assay. Here the immuneACCESS table is served through TCRdb, limited to in-frame sequences with V and J called. Missing clones are a known gap in these copies; in checked studies unresolved V genes cover under half, and the rest lacks a known reason. This sample lists hundreds of thousands of clones; less than 90% were detected once. The ten largest make up 3% of the sample. The sequenced sample was PBMCs or T cells enriched from blood (not recorded which). The receptors here all came from a woman aged 25-40 years who had recovered from COVID-19.

V and J are TRBV28 and TRBJ1-5, with D possibly TRBD1 on 6 matching bases. Germline CDR1 and CDR2: MDHEN and SYDVKM. V lost 5 bases and J 0 bases, leaving 14 bases between the germline ends. CDR3 length: 16 residues. CDR3 in amino acids: CASSLGGGYSNQPQHF. In DNA form, the CDR3 reads TGTGCCAGCAGTCTAGGGGGGGGGTATAGCAATCAGCCCCAGCATTTT.

This rearrangement joins TRBV11-2 to TRBJ2-7, with 8 bases that match TRBD2. The V gene's germline CDR1 is SGHAT and CDR2 FQNNGV. The CDR3 contains 16 residues. The V gene end was trimmed by 5 bases and the J gene end by 9 bases; junction bases not matched to a gene: 18. CDR3 coding DNA: TGTGCCAGCAGCAAGGCCCAACGAGCGGGGGTTGTTTGGCAGTACTTC. Its translation is CASSKAQRAGVVWQYF.

The chain couples TRBV11-2 to TRBJ2-1, with 9 bases that match TRBD1. Germline loops: CDR1 SGHAT, CDR2 FQNNGV. The CDR3 has 18 amino acids. Trimming at V came to 0 bases and at J to 4 bases, leaving 10 bases not matched to a gene. The CDR3 region is CASSLDLIGTGFYNEQFF. The DNA for the CDR3 is TGTGCCAGCAGCTTAGATCTCATAGGGACAGGGTTTTACAATGAGCAGTTCTTC.

The rearrangement joins TRBV7-9 to TRBJ2-1, with TRBD2 identical over 11 bases. The CDR3 runs 15 residues. Germline CDR1 and CDR2: SEHNR and FQNEAQ (reference sequence). After removal of 1 base from V and 12 bases from J, the junction contained 8 bases not matched to a gene. The CDR3 loop reads CASSLDVAGGPPQFF. The CDR3 DNA is TGTGCCAGCAGCTTAGACGTAGCGGGGGGGCCCCCGCAGTTCTTC.

V is TRBV7-6 and J is TRBJ1-2; 7 positions match TRBD1. The CDR3 consists of 15 residues. The germline V gene encodes CDR1 SGHVS and CDR2 FNYEAQ. J gave up 0 bases and V 1 base, and 2 bases lay outside the gene matches. The CDR3: CASSLDGTANYGYTF. DNA of the CDR3: TGTGCCAGCAGCTTAGATGGGACAGCTAACTATGGCTACACCTTC.

CDR3 residues: CASSRTSGRAYEQYF. The CDR3 DNA follows: TGCGCCAGCAGCAGAACTAGCGGGAGGGCCTACGAGCAGTACTTC. The genes are TRBV5-1 and TRBJ2-7, with TRBD2 identical over 13 bases. This CDR3 contains 15 residues. From germline, CDR1 is SGHRS and CDR2 YFSETQ. V lost 4 bases, J lost 2 bases, and 3 bases stayed unmatched.

The rearrangement uses TRBV5-1 and TRBJ2-1; a possible D gene is TRBD1 (6 bases). With 4 bases removed from V and 6 bases from J, the gap between germline ends came to 11 bases. Per the germline V gene, CDR1 is SGHRS and CDR2 is YFSETQ. CDR3 length: 13 residues. CDR3 sequence: CASSLTGLNEQFF. CDR3 nucleotide sequence: TGCGCCAGCAGCCTTACAGGGCTCAATGAGCAGTTCTTC.

This chain uses TRBV27 with TRBJ1-2; D is perhaps TRBD1 (6 bases). This CDR3 is built from 13 residues. Germline V lookup: CDR1 MNHEY, CDR2 SMNVEV (reference sequence). The V end was cut by 7 bases, the J end by 7 bases, with 16 bases between. CDR3 in DNA: TGTGCCAGCACTATGGGGCAGGGGCTTGGCTACACCTTC. Protein sequence: CASTMGQGLGYTF.

The chain has TRBV12-3 or TRBV12-4 and TRBJ1-2; tentative D call: TRBD1 (6 bases). CDR3 size: 13 residues. Trimming stripped 5 bases from V and 3 bases from J, with 10 bases between. In DNA, the CDR3 is TGTGCCAGCAGTAATCCAGGGGACTATGGCTACACCTTC. It translates to CASSNPGDYGYTF.

This clone was observed a single time. The chain carries TRBV12-5 and TRBJ2-5; TRBD2 matches at 14 bases. CDR3 size: 17 residues. J was trimmed by 2 bases and V by 5 bases; bases with no gene match: 7. CDR1 and CDR2 from the germline V gene are LGHNT and FRNRAP. The chain's CDR3 is CASGPGTSGGHQETQYF. In DNA, the CDR3 is TGTGCTAGTGGTCCCGGGACTAGCGGGGGTCATCAAGAGACCCAGTACTTC.

The V and J genes are TRBV5-6 and TRBJ1-3; TRBD1 matches at 10 bases. V trimming: 3 bases; J trimming: 4 bases; junction bases outside the gene matches: 4. This CDR3 is built from 15 residues. Germline lookup yields CDR1 SGHDT and CDR2 YYEEEE. In nucleotides, the CDR3 is TGTGCCAGCAGCTCCCGGACAGGGGGAGGAAACACCATATATTTT. Residues: CASSSRTGGGNTIYF.

V gene TRBV6-5 combines with J gene TRBJ1-2; 7 bases line up with TRBD1. Looked up from germline, CDR1 is MNHEY and CDR2 is SVGAGI. V trimming: 2 bases; J trimming: 2 bases; junction bases outside the gene matches: 8. The CDR3 has 16 amino acids. The CDR3 loop is CASSYIDREINYGYTF. The CDR3 DNA reads as TGTGCCAGCAGTTACATCGACAGGGAAATCAACTATGGCTACACCTTC.